The clone carrying this TCR beta chain was counted a few times. Antigen: not known. This sample was taken from a study of regulatory T cells in long-lasting Graves disease. Relying on iRepertoire HTBI primers and Arm-PCR of CDR3 regions, the team built TCR beta libraries. TCRdb reprocessed the multiplex PCR reads via MiXCR and lists one record per CDR3 protein. Here the sample spans 400,000 to 450,000 distinct CDR3 sequences, around 14% being singletons. V lost 3 bases and J lost 3; bases outside the gene matches: 5. Germline V gene sequence: CDR1 LNHDA, CDR2 SQIVND (reference sequence). This CDR3 has 14 amino acids. Study-level results: Whereas new patients shared about 980 public clonotypes, persistent patients shared more, at 2,500 to 3,500.

The time point: newly diagnosed GD, antithyroid drugs for less than 3 months. RNA isolated from PBMCs was used to make the TCR library. With EDTA tubes as the receptacles, about 9 milliliters of peripheral blood were drawn. These sequences were also reported in another study, on T cells in Graves' hyperthyroidism and ophthalmopathy. Turning to that study: Using the HTBI primer set, a first-round RT-PCR was run on the TCR CDR3. Researchers report that a 13 V-J model separated ophthalmopathy from stable hyperthyroidism.

The V call is TRBV19, the J call TRBJ2-7, with 7 bases lining up with TRBD2. This clonotype originated in a woman aged 25 to 45 with Graves disease. The source was peripheral blood mononuclear cells (PBMCs), collected at new diagnosis, from a patient treated with antithyroid drugs. The CDR3 nucleotides are TGTGCCAGTAGTATCGGGGCTAGCGGCTACGAGCAGTACTTC. Amino acids: CASSIGASGYEQYF. The variable domain in full, with the rest retrieved from reference TRBV19 and TRBJ2-7, is DGGITQSPKYLFRKEGQNVTLSCEQNLNHDAMYWYRQDPGQGLRLIYYSQIVNDFQKGDIAEGYSVSREKKESFPLTVTSAQKNPTAFYLCASSIGASGYEQYFGPGTRLTVT.